This T cell receptor beta chain is from a study of identical twins. General study results and limits: Within monozygotic twins, out-of-frame TCR alpha sharing was underestimated by the models.

Note on this clonotype: Its target is not known.

Germline loops: CDR1 DFQATT, CDR2 SNEGSKA (reference sequence). Trimming stripped 6 bases from V and 10 bases from J, with 16 bases between. The CDR3 has 12 amino acids. A single record per CDR3 protein comes from TCRdb applying MiXCR to the 5' RACE reads. This table has about 1.7 million distinct CDR3 sequences, around 33% appearing once. This clonotype was sampled from a newborn girl in good health. The chain recombines TRBV20-1 with TRBJ2-1, with D possibly matching TRBD2 (6 bases). Sequencing input: cord blood. In DNA, the CDR3 is TGCAGTGCCAAGGGACTCCCCTACGAGCAGTTCTTC. Its translation is CSAKGLPYEQFF.